The rows below give T cell receptor beta chains drawn from one sample of a study of shared clonotypes between healthy human individuals. Sequencing used immunoSEQ multiplex PCR; TCRdb keeps in-frame clones, though not all of them. The sample holds 190,000 or so clones, 65% to 80% seen once. Material: memory CD4+ T cells sorted from blood. All receptors come from a man between 25 and 39 years old in good health. The CDR3 runs from the conserved cysteine through the conserved F or W. A D gene is named only where the DNA matches it firmly. Size values are once, few and many counts, or a class for expanded clones, and some rows have none.

TRBV18	TRBD2	.	TRBJ2-1	TGTGCCAGCTCACCCCCCGGGCTAGCGGACAATGAGCAGTTCTTC	CASSPPGLADNEQFF
TRBV10-3	.	.	TRBJ1-5	TGTGCCATCAGTGAAGAAGGTCTCAATCAGCCCCAGCATTTT	CAISEEGLNQPQHF
TRBV9	TRBD2	.	TRBJ2-1	TGTGCCAGCAGCATGCTCGGCGGGAGGGACTCCTACAATGAGCAGTTCTTC	CASSMLGGRDSYNEQFF
TRBV5-1	.	.	TRBJ2-5	TGCGCCAGCAGCTTTAACCTCGAAGAGACCCAGTACTTC	CASSFNLEETQYF
TRBV7-9	TRBD1	few	TRBJ1-4	TGTGCCAGCAGCTCGGGACAGACGGGTGAAAAACTGTTTTTT	CASSSGQTGEKLFF
TRBV6-5	.	.	TRBJ2-7	TGTGCCAGCAATACAGCGACGAGCTCCTACGAGCAGTACTTC	CASNTATSSYEQYF
TRBV7-6	.	few	TRBJ2-6	TGTGCCAGCAGCTTAAGTAACACTCACTCTGGGGCCAACGTCCTGACTTTC	CASSLSNTHSGANVLTF
TRBV18	.	few	TRBJ1-1	TGTGCCAGCTTCCGGATGAACACTGAAGCTTTCTTT	CASFRMNTEAFF
TRBV15	.	.	TRBJ1-5	TGTGCCACCAGCAGAGATCTTAGGGCTAGCAATCAGCCCCAGCATTTT	CATSRDLRASNQPQHF
TRBV5-5	.	.	TRBJ2-7	TGTGCCAGCAGCTTGGGGACGGGGGGCTGGTCCTACGAGCAGTACTTC	CASSLGTGGWSYEQYF
TRBV6-1	.	medium-sized	TRBJ2-3	TGTGCCAGCAGTGAATTATCAGTTACGCAGTATTTT	CASSELSVTQYF
TRBV4-2	.	.	TRBJ2-1	TGTGCCAGCAGCCAAGATTGGGGCCTAGTTCAGAATGAGCAGTTCTTC	CASSQDWGLVQNEQFF
TRBV7-7	.	.	TRBJ2-3	TGTGCTAGCAGCCGTGAACGTGGGACAGATACGCAGTATTTT	CASSRERGTDTQYF
TRBV9	TRBD1	once	TRBJ2-2	TGTGCCAGCAGCGAGGGCGGGACAGGGCGCCAGGAGCTGTTTTTT	CASSEGGTGRQELFF
TRBV20-1	.	.	TRBJ2-3	TGCAGTGGGGGTAGCACAGATACGCAGTATTTT	CSGGSTDTQYF
TRBV5-1	TRBD1	.	TRBJ2-3	TGCGCCAGCAGCCAAACAGGGGGTAGTGCAGATACGCAGTATTTT	CASSQTGGSADTQYF
TRBV10-3	TRBD1	.	TRBJ2-3	TGTGCCATCAGTACCTTTCAACAGGGGGTAGATACGCAGTATTTT	CAISTFQQGVDTQYF
TRBV7-7	.	.	TRBJ2-5	TGTGCCAGCAGCACCGGTAGACGAGAGACCCAGTACTTC	CASSTGRRETQYF
TRBV11-1	TRBD1	.	TRBJ1-4	TGTGCCAGCAGCTCGGGACAGACGGGTGAAAAACTGTTTTTT	CASSSGQTGEKLFF
TRBV19	.	once	TRBJ2-7	TGTGCCACCGCCGAACAGCTCGGATCCTACGAGCAGTACTTC	CATAEQLGSYEQYF
TRBV5-8	.	.	TRBJ2-3	TGTGCCAGCAGCTTGGCCGTTTTCAGGGCTACAACAGATACGCAGTATTTT	CASSLAVFRATTDTQYF
TRBV5-1	.	.	TRBJ2-7	TGCGCCAGCAGCGGGGGGGCGTACGAGCAGTACTTC	CASSGGAYEQYF
TRBV19	TRBD1	many	TRBJ1-1	TGTGCCAGTAGTCCCTGGGGACAGGGGAGACCCACTGAAGCTTTCTTT	CASSPWGQGRPTEAFF
TRBV9	.	.	TRBJ1-2	TGTGCCAGCAGCGTAAATCTCCGGGGTAACTATGGCTACACCTTC	CASSVNLRGNYGYTF
TRBV2	TRBD2	.	TRBJ2-5	TGTGCCAGCAGGAAAGACCACGGACTAGGCCAGTACTTC	CASRKDHGLGQYF
TRBV6-1	.	.	TRBJ2-2	TGTGCCAGCAGTGAACATCCCGGGTGGACCGGGGAGCTGTTTTTT	CASSEHPGWTGELFF
TRBV2	.	.	TRBJ1-5	TGTGCCAGCACCACGAGGGCGGGCGGTCAGCCCCAGCATTTT	CASTTRAGGQPQHF
TRBV28	TRBD1	.	TRBJ2-4	TGTGCCAGCATGACAGGGCACAAAAACATTCAGTACTTC	CASMTGHKNIQYF
TRBV4-3	.	.	TRBJ1-5	TGCGCCAGCAGCCTGGGGCGAAATCAGCCCCAGCATTTT	CASSLGRNQPQHF
TRBV28	.	.	TRBJ1-5	TGTGCCAGCAGCTACACGCGGGGGTCAGACGCATATCAGCCCCAGCATTTT	CASSYTRGSDAYQPQHF
TRBV27	.	.	TRBJ2-5	TGTGCCAGCAAGGGTTTAGAGACCCAGTACTTC	CASKGLETQYF
TRBV7-9	.	once	TRBJ1-2	TGTGCCAGCAGCTTGTTGACAGATTCTTATGGCTACACCTTC	CASSLLTDSYGYTF
TRBV28	TRBD2	.	TRBJ2-2	TGTGCCAGCGGATCGCTAGCGGGAGTACGTCCCACCGGGGAGCTGTTTTTT	CASGSLAGVRPTGELFF
TRBV11-2	.	.	TRBJ1-1	TGTGCCAGCAGCGCCGAATTGGTTGGCACTGAAGCTTTCTTT	CASSAELVGTEAFF
TRBV10-2	.	few	TRBJ1-2	TGCGCCAGCAGTGAGCAGGGACCCTATGGCTACACCTTC	CASSEQGPYGYTF
TRBV11-2	TRBD1	.	TRBJ1-1	TGTGCCAGCAGCAATCGGGACAGGGACACTGAAGCTTTCTTT	CASSNRDRDTEAFF
TRBV30	TRBD2	.	TRBJ2-3	TGTGCCTGGAGTGTCTGGGCGGGAGGACGCACAGATACGCAGTATTTT	CAWSVWAGGRTDTQYF
TRBV9	.	.	TRBJ1-2	TGTGCCAGCAGCGTAAGGGTCGGGGCTGGCTACACCTTC	CASSVRVGAGYTF
TRBV5-6	TRBD2	.	TRBJ2-1	TGTGCCAGCAGCGCGAGGCCGGGACTAGCGGGAGGGCCCAATGAGCAGTTCTTC	CASSARPGLAGGPNEQFF
TRBV7-2	.	.	TRBJ2-4	TGTGCCAGCAGCTCAGACAGGTTACTAGCCAAAAACATTCAGTACTTC	CASSSDRLLAKNIQYF
TRBV5-4	.	.	TRBJ1-1	TGTGCCAGCAGCTTGGGGGGATTCACTGAAGCTTTCTTT	CASSLGGFTEAFF
TRBV4-3	.	.	TRBJ2-4	.	CASSQEARRAGNIQYF
TRBV5-1	.	.	TRBJ2-3	TGCGCCAGCAGCTTTCTTTCAGGGGGCACAGATACGCAGTATTTT	CASSFLSGGTDTQYF
TRBV21-1	.	.	TRBJ2-7	TGTGCCAGCGGTCGGACAGGGATGGCCTCCTACGAGCAGTACTTC	CASGRTGMASYEQYF
TRBV9	TRBD2	.	TRBJ2-5	TGTGCCAGCAGCGTAGCTGGACTAGCGGGAATGCAGACCCAGTACTTC	CASSVAGLAGMQTQYF
TRBV30	.	.	TRBJ1-4	TGTGCCTGGACCAACGGGGGTAATGAAAAACTGTTTTTT	CAWTNGGNEKLFF
TRBV5-6	.	.	TRBJ2-7	TGTGCCAGCAGCATTCCCTCCTACGAGCAGTACTTC	CASSIPSYEQYF
TRBV7-3	TRBD2	few	TRBJ2-7	TGTGCCAGCAGCCCCGGCATAGAGACTAGCGATGCAGGCGAGCAGTACTTC	CASSPGIETSDAGEQYF
TRBV18	TRBD2	.	TRBJ2-7	TGTGCCAGCTCACCAAAGGCGGGAGGTCCCTCCTACGAGCAGTACTTC	CASSPKAGGPSYEQYF
TRBV5-1	.	.	TRBJ2-7	TGCGCCAGCAGCTTGGAGCCCGGGACCGACGGCGGGCAGTACTTC	CASSLEPGTDGGQYF
TRBV30	.	.	TRBJ2-3	TGTGCCTGGAGTCCGAGTACAGATACGCAGTATTTT	CAWSPSTDTQYF
TRBV7-9	.	few	TRBJ1-5	TGTGCCAGCAGCTTTTTCGGCAGCAATCAGCCCCAGCATTTT	CASSFFGSNQPQHF
TRBV28	.	.	TRBJ2-1	TGTGCCAGCAGTTCAGCCAGTTCCCACAATGAGCAGTTCTTC	CASSSASSHNEQFF
TRBV7-9	.	few	TRBJ1-5	TGTGCCAGCAGCAGCGGCCCTCAGCCCCAGCATTTT	CASSSGPQPQHF
TRBV7-6	.	few	TRBJ1-1	TGTGCCAGCAGCTCGGATACGAACACTGAAGCTTTCTTT	CASSSDTNTEAFF